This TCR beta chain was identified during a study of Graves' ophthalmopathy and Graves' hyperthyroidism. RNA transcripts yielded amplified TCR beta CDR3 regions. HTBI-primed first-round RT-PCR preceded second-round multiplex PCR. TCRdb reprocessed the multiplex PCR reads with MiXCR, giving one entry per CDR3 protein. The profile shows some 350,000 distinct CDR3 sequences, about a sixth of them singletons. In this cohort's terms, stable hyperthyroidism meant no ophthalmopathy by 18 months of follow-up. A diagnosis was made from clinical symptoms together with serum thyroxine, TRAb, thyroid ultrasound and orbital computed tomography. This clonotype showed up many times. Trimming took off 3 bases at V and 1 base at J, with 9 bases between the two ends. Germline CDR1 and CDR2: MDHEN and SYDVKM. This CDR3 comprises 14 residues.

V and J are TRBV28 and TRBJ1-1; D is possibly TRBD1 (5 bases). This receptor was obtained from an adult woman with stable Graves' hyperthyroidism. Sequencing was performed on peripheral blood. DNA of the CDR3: TGTGCCAGCAGTTTTGAGGGGTGGAACACTGAAGCTTTCTTT. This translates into CASSFEGWNTEAFF.